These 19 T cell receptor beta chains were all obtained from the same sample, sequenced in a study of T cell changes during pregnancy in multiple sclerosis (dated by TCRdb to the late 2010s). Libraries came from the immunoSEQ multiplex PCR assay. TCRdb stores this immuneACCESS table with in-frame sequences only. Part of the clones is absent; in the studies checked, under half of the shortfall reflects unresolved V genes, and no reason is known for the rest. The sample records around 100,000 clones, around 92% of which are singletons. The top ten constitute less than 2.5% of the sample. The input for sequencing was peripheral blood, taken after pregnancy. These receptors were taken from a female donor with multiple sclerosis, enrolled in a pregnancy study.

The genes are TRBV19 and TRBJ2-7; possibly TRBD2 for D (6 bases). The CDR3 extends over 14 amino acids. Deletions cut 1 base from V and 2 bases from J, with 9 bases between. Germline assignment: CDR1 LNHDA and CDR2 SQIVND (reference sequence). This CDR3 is CASSIGGVTYEQYF. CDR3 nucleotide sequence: TGTGCCAGTAGTATAGGCGGGGTGACCTACGAGCAGTACTTC. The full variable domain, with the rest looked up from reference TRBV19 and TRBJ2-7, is DGGITQSPKYLFRKEGQNVTLSCEQNLNHDAMYWYRQDPGQGLRLIYYSQIVNDFQKGDIAEGYSVSREKKESFPLTVTSAQKNPTAFYLCASSIGGVTYEQYFGPGTRLTVT.

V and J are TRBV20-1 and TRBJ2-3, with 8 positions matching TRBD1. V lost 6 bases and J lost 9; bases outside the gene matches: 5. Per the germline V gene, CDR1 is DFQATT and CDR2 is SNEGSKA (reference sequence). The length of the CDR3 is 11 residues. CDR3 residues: CSAQTGETQYF. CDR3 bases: TGCAGTGCCCAGACAGGGGAAACGCAGTATTTT.

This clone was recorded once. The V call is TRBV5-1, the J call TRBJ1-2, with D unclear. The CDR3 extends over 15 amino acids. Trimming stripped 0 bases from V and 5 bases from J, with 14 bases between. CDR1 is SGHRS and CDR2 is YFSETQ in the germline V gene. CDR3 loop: CASSLDSLTAYGYTF. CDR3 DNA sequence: TGCGCCAGCAGCTTGGATTCTCTTACAGCATATGGCTACACCTTC.

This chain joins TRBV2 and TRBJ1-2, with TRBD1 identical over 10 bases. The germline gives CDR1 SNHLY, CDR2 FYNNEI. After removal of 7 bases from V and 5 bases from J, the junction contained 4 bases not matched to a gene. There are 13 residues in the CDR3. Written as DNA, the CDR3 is TGTGCCAGCACGGACAGGGGGGGTTATGGCTACACCTTC. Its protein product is CASTDRGGYGYTF.

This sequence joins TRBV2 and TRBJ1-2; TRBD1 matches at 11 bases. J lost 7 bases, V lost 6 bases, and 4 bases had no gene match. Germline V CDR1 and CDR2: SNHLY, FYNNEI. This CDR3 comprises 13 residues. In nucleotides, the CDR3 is TGTGCCAGCAGAATTGGGACAGGGGGTGGCTACACCTTC. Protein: CASRIGTGGGYTF.

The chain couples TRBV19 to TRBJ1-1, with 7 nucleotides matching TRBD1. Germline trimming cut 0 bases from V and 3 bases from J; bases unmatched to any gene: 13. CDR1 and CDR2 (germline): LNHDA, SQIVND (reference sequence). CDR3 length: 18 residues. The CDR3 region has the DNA TGTGCCAGTAGTATAGACCGGACAGGCGCCTTAGCGGACACTGAAGCTTTCTTT. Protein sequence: CASSIDRTGALADTEAFF.

CDR3 DNA: TGCGCCAGCAGCCACCTAGGGGGGGAAATTGAAAAACTGTTTTTT. Translating it yields CASSHLGGEIEKLFF. This sequence joins TRBV5-1 and TRBJ1-4, with a tentative D call TRBD1 (6 bases). The CDR3 is 15 amino acids. Germline loops: CDR1 SGHRS, CDR2 YFSETQ. V was trimmed by 4 bases and J by 7 bases, leaving 17 bases between them.

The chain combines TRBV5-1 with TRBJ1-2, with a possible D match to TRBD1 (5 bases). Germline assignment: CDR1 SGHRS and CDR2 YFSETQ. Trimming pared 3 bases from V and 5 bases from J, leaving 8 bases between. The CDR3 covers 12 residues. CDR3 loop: CASSSGKYGYTF. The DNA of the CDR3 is TGCGCCAGCAGCTCAGGGAAATATGGCTACACCTTC. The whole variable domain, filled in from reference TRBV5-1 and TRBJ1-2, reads KAGVTQTPRYLIKTRGQQVTLSCSPISGHRSVSWYQQTPGQGLQFLFEYFSETQRNKGNFPGRFSGRQFSNSRSEMNVSTLELGDSALYLCASSSGKYGYTFGSGTRLTVV.

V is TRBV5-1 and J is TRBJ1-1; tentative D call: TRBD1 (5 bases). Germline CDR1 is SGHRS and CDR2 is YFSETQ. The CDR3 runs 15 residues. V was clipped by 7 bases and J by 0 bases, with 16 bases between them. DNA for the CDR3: TGCGCCAGCGGGAGAGGCGGGGCCGTGAACACTGAAGCTTTCTTT. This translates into CASGRGGAVNTEAFF.

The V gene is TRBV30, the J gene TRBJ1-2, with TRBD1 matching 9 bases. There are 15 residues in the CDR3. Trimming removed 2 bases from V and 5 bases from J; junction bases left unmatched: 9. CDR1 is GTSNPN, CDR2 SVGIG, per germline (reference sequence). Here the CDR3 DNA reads TGTGCCTGGAGTCCCGGGACAGGGTCTTCTTATGGCTACACCTTC. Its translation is CAWSPGTGSSYGYTF.

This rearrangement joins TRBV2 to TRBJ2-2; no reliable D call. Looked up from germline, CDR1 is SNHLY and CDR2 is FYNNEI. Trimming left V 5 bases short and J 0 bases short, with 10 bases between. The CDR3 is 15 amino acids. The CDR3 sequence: CASSPSLANTGELFF. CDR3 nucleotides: TGTGCCAGCAGTCCCTCCCTAGCGAACACCGGGGAGCTGTTTTTT.

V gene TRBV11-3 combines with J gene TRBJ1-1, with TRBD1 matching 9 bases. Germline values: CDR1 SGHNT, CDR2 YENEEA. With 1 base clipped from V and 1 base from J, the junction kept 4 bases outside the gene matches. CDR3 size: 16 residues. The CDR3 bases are TGTGCCAGCAGCTTAGGCGACAGGGGGGGGAACACTGAAGCTTTCTTT. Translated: CASSLGDRGGNTEAFF.

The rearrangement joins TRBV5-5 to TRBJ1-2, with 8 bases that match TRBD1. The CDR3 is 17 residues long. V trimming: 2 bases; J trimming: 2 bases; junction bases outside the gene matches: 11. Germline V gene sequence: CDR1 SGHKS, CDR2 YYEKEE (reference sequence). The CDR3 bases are TGTGCCAGCAGCTTTGTGGGACAGGAGAACACGAACTATGGCTACACCTTC. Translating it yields CASSFVGQENTNYGYTF.

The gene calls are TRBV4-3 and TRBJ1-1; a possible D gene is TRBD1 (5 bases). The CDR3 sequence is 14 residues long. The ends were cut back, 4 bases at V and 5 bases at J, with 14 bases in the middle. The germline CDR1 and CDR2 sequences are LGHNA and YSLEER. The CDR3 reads CASSRQASGTEAFF. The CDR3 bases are TGCGCCAGCAGCCGGCAGGCCTCAGGGACTGAAGCTTTCTTT.

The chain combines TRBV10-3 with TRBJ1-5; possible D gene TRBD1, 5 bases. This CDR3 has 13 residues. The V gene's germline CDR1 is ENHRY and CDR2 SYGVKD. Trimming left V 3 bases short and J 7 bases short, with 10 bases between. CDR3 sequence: CAISEKGIQPQHF. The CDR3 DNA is TGTGCCATCAGTGAAAAGGGGATACAGCCCCAGCATTTT.

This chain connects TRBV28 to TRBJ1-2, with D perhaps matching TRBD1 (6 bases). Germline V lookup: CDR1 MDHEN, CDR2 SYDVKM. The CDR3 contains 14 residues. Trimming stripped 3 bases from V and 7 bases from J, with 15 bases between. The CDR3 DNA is TGTGCCAGCAGTTTCTCGGGGGGCTCGGGTGGCTACACCTTC. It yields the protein CASSFSGGSGGYTF.

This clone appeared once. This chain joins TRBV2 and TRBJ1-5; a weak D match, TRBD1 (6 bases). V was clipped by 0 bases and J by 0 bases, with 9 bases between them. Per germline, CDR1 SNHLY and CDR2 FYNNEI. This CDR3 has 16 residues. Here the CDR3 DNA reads TGTGCCAGCAGTGAAGCGACAGGTTATAGCAATCAGCCCCAGCATTTT. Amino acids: CASSEATGYSNQPQHF.

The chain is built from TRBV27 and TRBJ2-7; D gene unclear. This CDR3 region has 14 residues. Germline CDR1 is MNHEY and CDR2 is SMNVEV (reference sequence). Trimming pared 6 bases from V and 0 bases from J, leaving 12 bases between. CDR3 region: CASRVAGSSYEQYF. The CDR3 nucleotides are TGTGCCAGCAGAGTAGCCGGCAGCTCCTACGAGCAGTACTTC.

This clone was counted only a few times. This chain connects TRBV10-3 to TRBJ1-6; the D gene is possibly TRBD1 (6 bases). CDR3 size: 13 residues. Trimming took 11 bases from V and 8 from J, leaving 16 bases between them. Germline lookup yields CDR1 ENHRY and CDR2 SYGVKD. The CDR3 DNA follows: TGTGCCTCCCGGACAGCCGGGGATTCACCCCTCCACTTT. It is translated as CASRTAGDSPLHF.